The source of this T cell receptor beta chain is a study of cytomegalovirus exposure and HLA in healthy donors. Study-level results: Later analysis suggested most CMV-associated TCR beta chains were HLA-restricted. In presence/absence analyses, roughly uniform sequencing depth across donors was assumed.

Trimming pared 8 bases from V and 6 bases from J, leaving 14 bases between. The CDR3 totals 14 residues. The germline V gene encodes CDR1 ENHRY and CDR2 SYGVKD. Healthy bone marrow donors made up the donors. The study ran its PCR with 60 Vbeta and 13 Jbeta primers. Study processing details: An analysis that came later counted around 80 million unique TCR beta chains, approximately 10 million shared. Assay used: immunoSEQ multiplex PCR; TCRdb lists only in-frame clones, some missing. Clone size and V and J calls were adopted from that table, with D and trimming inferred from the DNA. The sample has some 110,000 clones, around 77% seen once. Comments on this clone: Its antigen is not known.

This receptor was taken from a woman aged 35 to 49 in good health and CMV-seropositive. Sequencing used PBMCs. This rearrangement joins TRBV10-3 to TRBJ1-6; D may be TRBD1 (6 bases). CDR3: CAIGQGRANSPLHF. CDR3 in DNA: TGTGCCATCGGTCAGGGGCGTGCTAATTCACCCCTCCACTTT.